The 16 T cell receptor beta chains below all came from one sample that was sequenced in a study of post-analysis software for immune sequencing data. Which antigens these TCRs recognize remains unknown. Presence of unique molecular identifiers characterized the TCR beta cDNA libraries. MiXCR, run by TCRdb on the PCR reads, gives a single entry per CDR3 protein. The table has fewer than 550,000 distinct CDR3 sequences, around a third seen once. Notes on the study in general: There were several TRBV segments more frequent in patients than controls, and TRBV5-6, TRBV5-1 and TRBV20-1 were among them.

Sequenced: blood. The receptors shown here come from a girl aged 2-17 years with multiple sclerosis.

The table lists this clonotype with a few counts. CDR3 residues: CASSFRDSSYNEQFF. In DNA, the CDR3 is TGTGCCAGCAGCTTCCGGGATTCCTCCTACAATGAGCAGTTCTTC. The chain links TRBV7-3 to TRBJ2-1; D possibly corresponds to TRBD2 (5 bases). Germline CDR1 reads SGHTA; CDR2 reads FQGTGA. The CDR3 loop spans 15 amino acids. Trimming pared 3 bases from V and 0 bases from J, leaving 9 bases between.

The chain is built from TRBV3-1 and TRBJ1-6; D unclear. Between the trimmed V and J ends, which lost 1 base and 5 bases, there was a span of 6 bases. CDR1 is LGHDT, CDR2 YNNKEL, per germline (reference sequence). There are 14 residues in the CDR3. CDR3: CASSQGTDNSPLHF. CDR3 in DNA: TGTGCCAGCAGCCAAGGGACGGATAATTCACCCCTCCACTTT.

This clonotype has more than one count but fewer than ten. The chain links TRBV27 to TRBJ2-3; D call uncertain. Trimming pared 5 bases from V and 4 bases from J, leaving 16 bases between. The CDR3 is made up of 15 amino acids. Germline values: CDR1 MNHEY, CDR2 SMNVEV (reference sequence). CDR3 loop: CASSPRVGRPDTQYF. The CDR3, as DNA: TGTGCCAGCAGTCCCCGGGTCGGGCGTCCAGATACGCAGTATTTT.

The V gene is TRBV5-1, the J gene TRBJ2-5; D might be TRBD1 or TRBD2, each matching 5 bases. The length of the CDR3 is 14 residues. Germline V gene data show CDR1 as SGHRS and CDR2 as YFSETQ. Trimming left V 4 bases short and J 5 bases short, with 15 bases between. CDR3 nucleotide sequence: TGCGCCAGCAGCCCGGATGGGGGATCGGAGACCCAGTACTTC. Residues: CASSPDGGSETQYF.

This clonotype occurred a few times. The chain recombines TRBV11-2 with TRBJ2-5, with TRBD2 as a possible D gene (6 bases). The CDR3 extends over 13 amino acids. Trimming stripped 5 bases from V and 7 bases from J, with 14 bases between. The germline gives CDR1 SGHAT, CDR2 FQNNGV. This CDR3 reads CASSPGGQGTQYF. The CDR3 region has the DNA TGTGCCAGCAGCCCCGGGGGTCAGGGGACCCAGTACTTC.

The chain combines TRBV6-1 with TRBJ2-7, with D tentatively TRBD1 (6 bases). Germline CDR1 reads MNHNS; CDR2 reads SASEGT. Trimming pared 7 bases from V and 2 bases from J, leaving 12 bases between. The CDR3 loop spans 13 amino acids. CDR3 sequence: CASKPGQPYEQYF. The CDR3, as DNA: TGTGCCAGCAAACCGGGACAACCCTACGAGCAGTACTTC.

The chain uses TRBV3-1 and TRBJ2-3; 7 bases agree with TRBD2. Germline loops: CDR1 LGHDT, CDR2 YNNKEL (reference sequence). This CDR3 is 14 amino acids long. J gave up 8 bases and V 1 base, and 6 bases lay outside the gene matches. CDR3 residues: CASSQGWEGITQYF. CDR3 nucleotide sequence: TGTGCCAGCAGCCAAGGGTGGGAGGGGATTACGCAGTATTTT.

The V gene is TRBV20-1, the J gene TRBJ2-3; TRBD2 matches at 7 bases. This CDR3 is built from 14 residues. V trimming: 5 bases; J trimming: 4 bases; junction bases outside the gene matches: 9. The germline V gene has CDR1 DFQATT and CDR2 SNEGSKA (reference sequence). The DNA of the CDR3 is TGCAGTGCTGCCTCGCGGGGGAAACCAGATACGCAGTATTTT. Protein: CSAASRGKPDTQYF.

In this sample, this clonotype turned up a few times. The rearrangement uses TRBV29-1 and TRBJ1-2; D remains ambiguous. CDR3 length: 12 residues. Germline V CDR1 and CDR2: SQVTM, ANQGSEA. The ends were cut back, 5 bases at V and 4 bases at J, with 11 bases in the middle. CDR3 bases: TGCAGCGTTAGGGAGGGCGTCTATGGCTACACCTTC. This encodes CSVREGVYGYTF.

In DNA form, the CDR3 reads TGTGCCAGCAGCGTAGACAGCGGAGAAGAGACCCAGTACTTC. Amino acid sequence: CASSVDSGEETQYF. The gene calls are TRBV9 and TRBJ2-5, with D perhaps TRBD2 (5 bases). V lost 0 bases and J 3 bases, leaving 9 bases between the germline ends. The CDR3 has 14 residues. Germline V gene sequence: CDR1 SGDLS, CDR2 YYNGEE.

This clonotype has only a few counts. The gene calls are TRBV5-1 and TRBJ2-7, with 7 bases aligning to TRBD1. Germline-derived CDR1 and CDR2 are SGHRS and YFSETQ. This CDR3 is 14 amino acids long. V shed 3 bases and J 5 bases; nucleotides not matched to a gene: 8. The CDR3 reads CASSSRQGTNEQYF. The DNA for the CDR3 is TGCGCCAGCAGCTCCCGACAGGGTACGAACGAGCAGTACTTC.

This chain joins TRBV6-5 and TRBJ1-4; TRBD1 matches 9 bases. The germline gives CDR1 MNHEY, CDR2 SVGAGI. J gave up 5 bases and V 6 bases, and 4 bases lay outside the gene matches. This CDR3 has 14 amino acids. CDR3 nucleotides: TGTGCCAGCAGGACGGACAGGGGCAATGAAAAACTGTTTTTT. Residues: CASRTDRGNEKLFF.

CDR3 sequence reads: CASSQQRRWAQYF. DNA for the CDR3: TGTGCCAGCAGCCAACAGCGGAGGTGGGCCCAGTACTTC. V and J are TRBV6-2 or TRBV6-3 and TRBJ2-5; the D gene is possibly TRBD2 (5 bases). V dropped 6 bases and J dropped 9 bases, with 17 bases sitting between them. Looked up from germline, CDR1 is MNHEY and CDR2 is SVGEGT. The CDR3 runs 13 residues.

The count of this clonotype is one. The genes are TRBV4-1 and TRBJ2-1; 9 bases match TRBD1. Germline V gene sequence: CDR1 MGHRA, CDR2 YSYEKL. The CDR3 has 18 residues. The V segment lost 1 base and the J segment 8 bases; nucleotides outside the gene matches: 15. The CDR3: CASSQGTDRGWQSDEQFF. The CDR3 coding sequence is TGCGCCAGCAGCCAAGGTACGGACAGGGGTTGGCAATCTGATGAGCAGTTCTTC.

This clonotype came up many times. This rearrangement joins TRBV4-1 to TRBJ1-2; 8 bases fit TRBD1. This CDR3 contains 15 residues. J gave up 5 bases and V 4 bases, and 9 bases lay outside the gene matches. The germline V gene has CDR1 MGHRA and CDR2 YSYEKL. The CDR3 here is CASSRTGTGMYGYTF. CDR3 DNA: TGCGCCAGCAGCCGTACCGGGACAGGCATGTATGGCTACACCTTC.

The chain is built from TRBV6-1 and TRBJ2-6; the D is unclear. CDR1 is MNHNS, CDR2 SASEGT, per germline. Trimming stripped 1 base from V and 10 bases from J, with 8 bases between. CDR3 size: 13 residues. This chain's CDR3 is CASSEGRFNVLTF. The CDR3 DNA reads TGTGCCAGCAGTGAAGGGCGGTTTAACGTCCTGACTTTC.